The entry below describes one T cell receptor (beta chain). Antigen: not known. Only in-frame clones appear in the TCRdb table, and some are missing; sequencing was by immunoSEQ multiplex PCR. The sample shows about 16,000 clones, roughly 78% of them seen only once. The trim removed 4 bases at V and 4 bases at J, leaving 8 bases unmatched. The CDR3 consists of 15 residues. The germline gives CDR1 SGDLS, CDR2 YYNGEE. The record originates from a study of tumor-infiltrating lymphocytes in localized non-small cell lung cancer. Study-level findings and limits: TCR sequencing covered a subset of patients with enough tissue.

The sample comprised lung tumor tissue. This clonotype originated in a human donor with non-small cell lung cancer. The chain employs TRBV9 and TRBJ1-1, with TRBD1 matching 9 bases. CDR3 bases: TGTGCCAGCAGCTCCGGGACAGGGTTGAGCACTGAAGCTTTCTTT. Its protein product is CASSSGTGLSTEAFF.